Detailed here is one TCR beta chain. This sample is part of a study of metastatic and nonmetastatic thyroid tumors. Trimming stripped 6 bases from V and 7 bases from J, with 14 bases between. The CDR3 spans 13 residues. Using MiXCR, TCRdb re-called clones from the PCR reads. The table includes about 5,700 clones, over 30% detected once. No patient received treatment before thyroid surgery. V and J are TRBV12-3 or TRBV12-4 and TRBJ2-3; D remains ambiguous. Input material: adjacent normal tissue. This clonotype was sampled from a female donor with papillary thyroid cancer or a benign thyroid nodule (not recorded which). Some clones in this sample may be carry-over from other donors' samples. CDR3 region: CASSYGLGNTQYF. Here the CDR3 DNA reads TGTGCCAGCAGCTATGGTCTAGGAAATACGCAGTATTTT.